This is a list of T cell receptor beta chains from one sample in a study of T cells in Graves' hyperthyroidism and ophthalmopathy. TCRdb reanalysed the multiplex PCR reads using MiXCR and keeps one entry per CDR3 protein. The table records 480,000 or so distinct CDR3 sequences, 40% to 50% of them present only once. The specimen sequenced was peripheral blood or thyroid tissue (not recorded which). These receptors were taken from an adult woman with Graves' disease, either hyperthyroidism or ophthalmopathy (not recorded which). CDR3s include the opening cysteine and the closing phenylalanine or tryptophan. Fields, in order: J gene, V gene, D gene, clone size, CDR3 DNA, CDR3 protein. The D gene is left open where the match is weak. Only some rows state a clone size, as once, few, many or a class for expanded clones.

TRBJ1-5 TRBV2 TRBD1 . TGTGCCAGCAGTGACCGGGACAGATCTCATTTT CASSDRDRSHF
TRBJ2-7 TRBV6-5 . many TGTGCCAGCAGTCCGCGGACTCAATCCTACGAGCAGTACTTC CASSPRTQSYEQYF
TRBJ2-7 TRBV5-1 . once TGCGCCAGCAGCTCCCAGGGGTTGGACGAGCAGTACTTC CASSSQGLDEQYF
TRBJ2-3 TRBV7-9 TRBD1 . TGTGCCAGCAGCTTAAGGGACAGGGGAAGAGATACGCAGTATTTT CASSLRDRGRDTQYF
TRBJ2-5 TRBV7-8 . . TGTGCCAGCAGCCTAGGCGGCCGTTCGGGACAAGAGACCCAGTACTTC CASSLGGRSGQETQYF
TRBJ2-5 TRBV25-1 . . TGTGCCAGCAGAACGACAGGCTGGGGGGAAGAGACCCAGTACTTC CASRTTGWGEETQYF
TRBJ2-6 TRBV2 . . TGTGCCAGCCAAGAGCCGGGTGGGGCCAACGTCCTGACTTTC CASQEPGGANVLTF
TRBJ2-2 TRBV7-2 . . TGTGCCAGCAGCTTCCAGGGGGGTACCGGGGAGCTGTTTTTT CASSFQGGTGELFF
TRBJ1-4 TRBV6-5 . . TGTGCCAGCAGTTCAGGAGGGACCCCGCGTGGACTGTTTTTT CASSSGGTPRGLFF
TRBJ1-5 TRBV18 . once TGTGCCAGCTCACCATCCCATCCTAGAGTTGATCAGCCCCAGCATTTT CASSPSHPRVDQPQHF
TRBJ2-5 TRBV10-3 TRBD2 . TGTGCCATCAGTGCTGCCTCGGGGGAGGGCCGCGAGACCCAGTACTTC CAISAASGEGRETQYF
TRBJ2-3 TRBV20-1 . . TGCAGTGCTGCCCCTGCTAGCTCCAGGAGCACAGATACGCAGTATTTT CSAAPASSRSTDTQYF
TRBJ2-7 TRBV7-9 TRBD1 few TGTGCCAGCAGCTTCTGGGACAGGAACTACGAGCAGTACTTC CASSFWDRNYEQYF
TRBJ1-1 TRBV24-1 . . TGTGCCACCAGTGATGGGCAGAAAGCTTTCTTT CATSDGQKAFF
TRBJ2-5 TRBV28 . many TGTGCCAGCAGTTGGACAAACCAAGAGACCCAGTACTTC CASSWTNQETQYF
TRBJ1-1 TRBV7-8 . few TGTGCCAGCAGCTTGAACCTCGTGAACACTGAAGCTTTCTTT CASSLNLVNTEAFF
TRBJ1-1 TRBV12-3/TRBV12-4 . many TGTGCCAGCAGTTTGCAAGGGGCTCAAACTGAAGCTTTCTTT CASSLQGAQTEAFF
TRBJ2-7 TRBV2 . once TGTGCCAGCAATAAGGCGGACACCTACGAGCAGTACTTC CASNKADTYEQYF
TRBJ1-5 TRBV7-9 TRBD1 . TGTGCCAGCAGCCAGACAGGGGGACAGGAGAATCAGCCCCAGCATTTT CASSQTGGQENQPQHF
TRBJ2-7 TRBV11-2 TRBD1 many TGTGCCAGCAGCCGGACAGGGAGAGCCTACGAGCAGTACTTC CASSRTGRAYEQYF
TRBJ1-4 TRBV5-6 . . TGTGCCAGCAGCTCCTACAGTCCAGGGGATGAAAAACTGTTTTTT CASSSYSPGDEKLFF
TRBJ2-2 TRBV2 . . TGTGCCAGCAGTGAGGTCGCGGGTTACACCGGGGAGCTGTTTTTT CASSEVAGYTGELFF
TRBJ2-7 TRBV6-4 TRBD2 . TGTGCCAGCAGCCCGTTGGTAGCGGGAGGGAGCTCCTACGAGCAGTACTTC CASSPLVAGGSSYEQYF
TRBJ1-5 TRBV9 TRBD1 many TGTGCCAGCAGTGCAGCCGGGACAGGGAATCAGCCCCAGCATTTT CASSAAGTGNQPQHF
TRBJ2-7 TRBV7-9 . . TGTGCCAGCAGAACAGGTCAATCCTGGGGAGAGCAGTACTTC CASRTGQSWGEQYF
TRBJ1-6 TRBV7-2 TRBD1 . TGTGCCAGCAGCTTAGCACAGGGGGCATTGGGTTCACCCCTCCACTTT CASSLAQGALGSPLHF
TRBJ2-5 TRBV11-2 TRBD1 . TGTGCCAGCAGCTTAGAGTTAACCGGGACAGCACAAGAGACCCAGTACTTC CASSLELTGTAQETQYF
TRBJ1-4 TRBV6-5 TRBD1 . TGTGCCAGCAGTGCCCGGACAGGGGGGGGGAAAAAACTGTTTTTT CASSARTGGGKKLFF
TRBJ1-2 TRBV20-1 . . TGCAGTGCTTATACCCGGGACACTTCCGGGGGCAGTTATAACTATGGCTACACCTTC CSAYTRDTSGGSYNYGYTF
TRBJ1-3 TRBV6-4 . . TGTGCCAGCAGTGACACCAACTCTGGAAACACCATATATTTT CASSDTNSGNTIYF
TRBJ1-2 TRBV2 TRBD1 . TGTGCCAGCATCGCGGACAGGGGCATACTAGGTGGCTACACCTTC CASIADRGILGGYTF
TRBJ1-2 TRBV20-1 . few TGCAGTGCTGCTGGGACCCAGAACACCGGGGACGATGGCTACACCTTC CSAAGTQNTGDDGYTF
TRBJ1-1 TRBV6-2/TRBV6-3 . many TGTGCCAGCAGTTACGTGTTTCCAGCCAGGGATGAAGCTTTCTTT CASSYVFPARDEAFF
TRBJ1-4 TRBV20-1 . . TGCAGTGCTAGAGACCCCGGGGAAGTGAGAGAAAAACTGTTTTTT CSARDPGEVREKLFF
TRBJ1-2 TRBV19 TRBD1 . TGTGCCAGTAGACCGTTCGGGACAGGGTTGGGCTACACCTTC CASRPFGTGLGYTF
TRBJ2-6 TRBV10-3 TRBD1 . TGTGCCATCAGAAGGGGGCTTCTCTCTGGGGCCAACGTCCTGACTTTC CAIRRGLLSGANVLTF
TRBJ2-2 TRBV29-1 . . TGCAGCGTTGAAGGGGGAAACCGGGAGCTGTTTTTT CSVEGGNRELFF
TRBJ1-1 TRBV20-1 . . TGCAGTACTAGAAGGTGGTCCCCGAACACTGAAGCTTTCTTT CSTRRWSPNTEAFF
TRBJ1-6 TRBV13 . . TGTGCCAGCAGCCTCGGACGGGGGGATAATTCACCCCTCCACTTT CASSLGRGDNSPLHF
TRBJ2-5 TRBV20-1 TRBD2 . TGCAGTGCTAGAGGGGGACTAGGCCAAGAGACCCAGTACTTC CSARGGLGQETQYF
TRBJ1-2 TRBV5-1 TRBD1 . TGCGCCAGCAGCCCGGGACAGGGGCATCTAGACTATGGCCACACCTTC CASSPGQGHLDYGHTF
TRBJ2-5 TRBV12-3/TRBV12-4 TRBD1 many TGTGCCAGCAGCCCGGGACAGGGGGCTTTCCAGGAGACCCAGTACTTC CASSPGQGAFQETQYF
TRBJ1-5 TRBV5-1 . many TGCGCCAGCAGCTTTCTTCCGGCTTATAGCAATCAGCCCCAGCATTTT CASSFLPAYSNQPQHF
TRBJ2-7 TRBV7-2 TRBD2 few TGTGCCAGCAGCCCCGGGACTAGCTGGGAGCAGTACTTC CASSPGTSWEQYF
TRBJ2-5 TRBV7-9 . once TGTGCCAGCAGCCAAGATTCAGAGGGGTCAGAGACCCAGTACTTC CASSQDSEGSETQYF
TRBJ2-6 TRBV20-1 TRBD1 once TGCAGTGCTAGGGCCCTGGGTGGGGACAGGTTAACGACGGCCAACGTCCTGACTTTC CSARALGGDRLTTANVLTF
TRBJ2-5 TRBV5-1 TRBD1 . TGCGCCAGCAGCCCGGGACAGGGCGAACAGCCCCAGTACTTC CASSPGQGEQPQYF
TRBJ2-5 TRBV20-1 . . TGCAGTGGGGCAGACCAAGAGACCCAGTACTTC CSGADQETQYF
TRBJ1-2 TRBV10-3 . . TGTGCCATCAGAGAGGGGAGCTATGGCTACACCTTC CAIREGSYGYTF
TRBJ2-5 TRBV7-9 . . TGTGCCAGCAGCCTGCGGTCTGGCTCCTTAGCCGAGACCCAGTACTTC CASSLRSGSLAETQYF